The rows below give T cell receptor beta chains drawn from one sample of a study of identical twins. TCRdb reprocessed the 5' RACE reads via MiXCR and lists one record per CDR3 protein. The repertoire holds roughly 710,000 distinct CDR3 sequences, less than 7% seen once, with approximately 2% in the top ten. The sample comprised naive T cells sorted from blood. The source of these receptors is a man between 18 and 35 years old in good health. The CDR3 runs from the conserved cysteine through the conserved F or W. The D gene is left open where the match is weak. Size is stated for part of the rows, as once, few or many counts, or as a class when the clone is expanded.

J | D | V | size | CDR3 | DNA
TRBJ2-2 | - | TRBV7-2 | few | CASSTQLGGMNTGELFF | TGTGCCAGCAGCACCCAGCTAGGAGGGATGAACACCGGGGAGCTGTTTTTT
TRBJ2-2 | - | TRBV10-3 | many | CAISEGQGNTGELFF | TGTGCCATCAGTGAGGGGCAGGGGAACACCGGGGAGCTGTTTTTT
TRBJ1-3 | TRBD1 | TRBV5-1 | - | CASSPGQSGNTIYF | TGCGCCAGCAGCCCGGGACAGTCTGGAAACACCATATATTTT
TRBJ2-7 | TRBD2 | TRBV20-1 | - | CSAKSGATYEQYF | TGCAGTGCTAAAAGCGGGGCAACCTACGAGCAGTACTTC
TRBJ1-2 | - | TRBV19 | - | CASSPDSTYGYTF | TGTGCCAGTAGTCCGGACAGTACGTATGGCTACACCTTC
TRBJ1-1 | - | TRBV9 | many | CASSVLGAENEAFF | TGTGCCAGCAGCGTACTAGGGGCGGAGAATGAAGCTTTCTTT
TRBJ2-1 | TRBD2 | TRBV27 | - | CASMGSGSVSSYNEQFF | TGTGCCAGCATGGGAAGCGGGAGCGTAAGCTCCTACAATGAGCAGTTCTTC
TRBJ2-2 | - | TRBV6-2/TRBV6-3 | - | CASSYFHRTYTGELFF | TGTGCCAGCAGTTACTTCCACAGAACTTACACCGGGGAGCTGTTTTTT
TRBJ1-2 | TRBD1 | TRBV6-5 | many | CASSSTGVYGYTF | TGTGCCAGCAGTTCCACAGGGGTCTATGGCTACACCTTC
TRBJ1-1 | - | TRBV7-9 | few | CASSLEPRQVIAAFF | TGTGCCAGCAGCTTAGAACCCCGACAGGTTATTGCAGCTTTCTTT
TRBJ1-2 | TRBD1 | TRBV20-1 | many | CSAIPGQAHGYTF | TGCAGTGCAATTCCCGGACAGGCCCATGGCTACACCTTC
TRBJ1-1 | - | TRBV6-5 | many | CASSYSRRGTEAFF | TGTGCCAGCAGTTACTCGCGTCGGGGGACCGAAGCTTTCTTT
TRBJ2-5 | - | TRBV20-1 | many | CSANGGRGSETQYF | TGCAGTGCTAATGGAGGGAGAGGATCGGAGACCCAGTACTTC
TRBJ2-3 | - | TRBV2 | - | CASEVGSSTDTQYF | TGTGCCAGCGAAGTTGGGAGTAGCACAGATACGCAGTATTTT
TRBJ2-1 | - | TRBV20-1 | many | CSARDQEFSYNEQFF | TGCAGTGCTAGAGACCAGGAGTTTTCCTACAATGAGCAGTTCTTC
TRBJ2-7 | TRBD1 | TRBV7-9 | - | CASSPETGINSYEQYF | TGTGCCAGCAGCCCTGAGACAGGGATAAACTCCTACGAGCAGTACTTC
TRBJ2-1 | TRBD2 | TRBV5-6 | - | CASSYQSSGDTVRFF | TGTGCCAGCAGCTATCAATCTAGCGGCGACACCGTGCGGTTCTTC
TRBJ2-1 | TRBD2 | TRBV3-1 | many | CASSPGTSFVHEQFF | TGTGCCAGCAGCCCCGGGACTAGCTTCGTCCATGAGCAGTTCTTC
TRBJ2-7 | TRBD2 | TRBV6-2/TRBV6-3 | many | CASSYGLAGYYEQYF | TGTGCCAGCAGTTACGGACTAGCGGGTTACTACGAGCAGTACTTC
TRBJ2-2 | - | TRBV28 | many | CASSLRKTGELFF | TGTGCCAGCAGTTTACGGAAAACCGGGGAGCTGTTTTTT
TRBJ2-1 | TRBD1 | TRBV27 | many | CASSLRKGGQGVSEQFF | TGTGCCAGCAGTTTACGCAAGGGCGGACAGGGGGTGTCTGAGCAGTTCTTC
TRBJ2-5 | - | TRBV2 | few | CASSTDRQATLGTQYF | TGTGCCAGCAGTACCGACAGACAGGCCACCCTAGGGACCCAGTACTTC
TRBJ2-1 | TRBD2 | TRBV6-2/TRBV6-3 | few | CASKGLAGVSEQFF | TGTGCCAGCAAAGGACTAGCGGGAGTTTCTGAGCAGTTCTTC